Shown below are 2 T cell receptor beta chains from a single sample sequenced in a study of radiation and T cells in renal cell carcinoma. Assay: immunoSEQ multiplex PCR; the TCRdb copy retains only in-frame clones and omits some. Of over 120,000 clones in the sample, around nine tenths were seen once. Regarding time point: baseline pretreatment blood. Treatment here: 15 Gy SBRT to primary tumor, nephrectomy 4 weeks later. The source was blood, collected from a patient whose treatment included radiotherapy and nephrectomy. These TCRs come from a woman in her forties or fifties with renal cell carcinoma.

The chain couples TRBV6-5 to TRBJ1-4; the D gene is possibly TRBD1 (5 bases). Germline CDR1 reads MNHEY; CDR2 reads SVGAGI. This CDR3 comprises 15 residues. Trimming removed 0 bases from V and 7 bases from J, with 12 bases in between. The CDR3 DNA reads as TGTGCCAGCAGTTACTCTGGGGCCATAGGTGAAAAACTGTTTTTT. This sequence encodes CASSYSGAIGEKLFF.

The V and J genes are TRBV12-5 and TRBJ2-1, with D perhaps matching TRBD2 (6 bases). V lost 7 bases to trimming and J lost 9 bases, with 16 bases between them. CDR1 is LGHNT and CDR2 is FRNRAP in the germline V gene. This CDR3 is 13 amino acids long. CDR3 DNA: TGTGCTAGTGAGCTCGCGGGGTATGTTGAGCAGTTCTTC. Protein product: CASELAGYVEQFF.